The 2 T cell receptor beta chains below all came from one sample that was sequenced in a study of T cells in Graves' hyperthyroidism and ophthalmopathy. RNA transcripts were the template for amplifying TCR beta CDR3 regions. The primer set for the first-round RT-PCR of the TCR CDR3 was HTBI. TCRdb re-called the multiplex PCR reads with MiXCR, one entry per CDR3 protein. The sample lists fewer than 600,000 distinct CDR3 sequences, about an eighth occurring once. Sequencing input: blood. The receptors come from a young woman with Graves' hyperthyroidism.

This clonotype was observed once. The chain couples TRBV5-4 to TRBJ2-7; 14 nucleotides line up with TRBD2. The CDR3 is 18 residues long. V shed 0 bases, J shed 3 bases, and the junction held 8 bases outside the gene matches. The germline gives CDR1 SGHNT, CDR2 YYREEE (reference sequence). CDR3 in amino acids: CASSLAIGTSGSGYEQYF. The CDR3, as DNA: TGTGCCAGCAGCTTGGCTATCGGGACTAGCGGGAGTGGCTACGAGCAGTACTTC. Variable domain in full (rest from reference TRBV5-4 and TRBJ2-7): ETGVTQSPTHLIKTRGQQVTLRCSSQSGHNTVSWYQQALGQGPQFIFQYYREEENGRGNFPPRFSGLQFPNYSSELNVNALELDDSALYLCASSLAIGTSGSGYEQYFGPGTRLTVT.

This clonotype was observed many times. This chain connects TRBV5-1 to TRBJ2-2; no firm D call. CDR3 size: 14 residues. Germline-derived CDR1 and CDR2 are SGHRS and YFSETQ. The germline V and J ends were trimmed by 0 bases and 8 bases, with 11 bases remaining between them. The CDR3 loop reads CASSLGQSAGELFF. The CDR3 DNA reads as TGCGCCAGCAGCTTGGGGCAGTCTGCTGGGGAGCTGTTTTTT.